This TCR beta chain was retrieved from a study of response to subunit inactivated influenza vaccine. TCRdb re-called the RT-PCR reads with MiXCR, one entry per CDR3 protein. The data contain roughly 550,000 distinct CDR3 sequences, around a quarter of them singletons. Germline V gives CDR1 SGHRS, CDR2 YFSETQ. This CDR3 spans 15 amino acids. The V segment lost 4 bases and the J segment 7 bases; nucleotides outside the gene matches: 7. This clonotype occurred a few times. The same data also contributed to another study, on T cells expressing NK-cell markers. That study reports: Researchers built TCR beta cDNA using 5'RACE template switching with UMIs. Clarity on HCMV specificity was lacking for the expanded NKG2C+ T cell clones.

This sample comprised CD4+ T cells sorted from PBMCs, obtained 11 to 12 days after vaccination. This chain links TRBV5-1 with TRBJ2-1; 11 bases align to TRBD2. The clonotype originates from a man aged 50-60 years who received an inactivated influenza vaccine. Written as DNA, the CDR3 is TGCGCCAGCAGCGGAGTAGCGGGAGGGGAAAATGAGCAGTTCTTC. Encoded protein: CASSGVAGGENEQFF. The complete variable domain, with remaining parts taken from reference TRBV5-1 and TRBJ2-1, reads KAGVTQTPRYLIKTRGQQVTLSCSPISGHRSVSWYQQTPGQGLQFLFEYFSETQRNKGNFPGRFSGRQFSNSRSEMNVSTLELGDSALYLCASSGVAGGENEQFFGPGTRLTVL.